The 22 T cell receptor beta chains below were found in one sample sequenced in a study of T cell repertoires in cytomegalovirus infection. Each CDR3 protein is one row after TCRdb ran MiXCR on the reads. The sample lists around 300,000 distinct CDR3 sequences, roughly a fifth seen once, with about 20% in the top ten. The antigens for these receptors are not known. The starting material was cultured PBMCs, obtained from culture after CMV antigen stimulation. The receptors here all came from a human donor in good health (CMV status not recorded). Some clones in this sample may be carry-over from other donors' samples.

V and J are TRBV12-3 or TRBV12-4 and TRBJ1-2; no definite D call. The CDR3 runs 13 residues. Trimming removed 6 bases at V and 7 bases at J, with 15 bases between. CDR3 sequence (DNA): TGTGCCAGCAGCCCATCAGGTTCCGTTGGCTACACCTTC. Its protein is CASSPSGSVGYTF.

This sequence joins TRBV7-2 and TRBJ2-7; D is undetermined. Trimming took 1 base from V and 12 from J, leaving 16 bases between them. Germline V lookup: CDR1 SGHTA, CDR2 FQGNSA. The CDR3 loop spans 13 amino acids. This CDR3 reads CASSLEGLTEAYF. In nucleotides, the CDR3 is TGTGCCAGCAGCTTAGAAGGGTTGACGGAAGCGTACTTC.

The chain recombines TRBV28 with TRBJ2-3, with TRBD2 identical over 10 bases. V trimming: 0 bases; J trimming: 1 base; junction bases outside the gene matches: 7. Germline CDR1 and CDR2: MDHEN and SYDVKM. This CDR3 spans 18 amino acids. CDR3 nucleotide sequence: TGTGCCAGCAGTTTATGGTACGGGACTAGCGAAGGCACAGATACGCAGTATTTT. This gives the protein CASSLWYGTSEGTDTQYF.

V and J are TRBV4-1 and TRBJ2-5, with 15 bases identical to TRBD2. CDR3 length: 16 amino acids. The germline CDR1 and CDR2 sequences are MGHRA and YSYEKL. J gave up 4 bases and V 3 bases, and 3 bases lay outside the gene matches. CDR3: CASSQGLAGGLETQYF. The CDR3 nucleotides read TGCGCCAGCAGCCAGGGACTAGCGGGAGGCCTAGAGACCCAGTACTTC.

Ten or more counts support this clonotype. CDR3 in amino acids: CASSSGQGTSNQPQHF. The CDR3 nucleotides read TGTGCCAGCAGCTCAGGACAGGGGACTAGCAATCAGCCCCAGCATTTT. The chain is built from TRBV7-2 and TRBJ1-5; 9 positions agree with TRBD1. The germline CDR1 and CDR2 sequences are SGHTA and FQGNSA. V was clipped by 4 bases and J by 0 bases; unmatched bases: 4. The length of the CDR3 is 16 residues.

V is TRBV14 and J is TRBJ1-2; 8 bases fit TRBD1. CDR1 and CDR2 from the germline V gene are SGHDN and FVKESK. The CDR3 extends over 13 amino acids. V dropped 7 bases and J dropped 6; count of bases not matched to a gene: 7. CDR3 coding DNA: TGTGCCAGCACCCCTGGACAGGGCCATGGCTACACCTTC. Protein: CASTPGQGHGYTF.

This clonotype was picked up a small number of times. The CDR3 DNA reads TGTGCCATCCCCCCCCAGGGTCCGAACACTGAAGCTTTCTTT. This translates into CAIPPQGPNTEAFF. V gene TRBV7-6 combines with J gene TRBJ1-1; possibly TRBD1 for D (5 bases). The germline V gene has CDR1 SGHVS and CDR2 FNYEAQ. The ends were cut back, 10 bases at V and 1 base at J, with 16 bases in the middle. The CDR3 totals 14 residues.

V is TRBV6-5 and J is TRBJ2-7; possibly TRBD1 for D (6 bases). There are 15 residues in the CDR3. CDR1 is MNHEY and CDR2 is SVGAGI in the germline V gene. Trimming took off 0 bases at V and 3 bases at J, with 12 bases between the two ends. The CDR3 reads CASSYSQGGYYEQYF. The DNA for the CDR3 is TGTGCCAGCAGTTACTCGCAAGGGGGTTACTACGAGCAGTACTTC.

The rearrangement uses TRBV4-3 and TRBJ2-1, with 7 positions matching TRBD2. Trimming cost V 0 bases and J 8 bases; bases outside gene matches: 7. The CDR3 sequence is 15 residues long. Germline loops: CDR1 LGHNA, CDR2 YSLEER. The CDR3 bases are TGCGCCAGCAGCCAAGAAGCTAGCGGTGCCTATGAGCAGTTCTTC. Its protein is CASSQEASGAYEQFF.

This sequence joins TRBV12-3 or TRBV12-4 and TRBJ1-5, with D unclear. V dropped 7 bases and J dropped 0 bases, with 10 bases sitting between them. This CDR3 is built from 14 residues. CDR3 sequence reads: CASTGGYSNQPQHF. CDR3 nucleotides: TGTGCCAGCACGGGCGGATATAGCAATCAGCCCCAGCATTTT.

V is TRBV28 and J is TRBJ1-2; D unclear. This CDR3 is 14 amino acids long. Trimming took off 1 base at V and 8 bases at J, with 14 bases between the two ends. Looked up from germline, CDR1 is MDHEN and CDR2 is SYDVKM. The CDR3 sequence: CASSLSVDPDGYTF. The CDR3 DNA follows: TGTGCCAGCAGTTTATCCGTGGATCCCGACGGCTACACCTTC.

A few counts support this clonotype. The chain joins TRBV6-5 to TRBJ2-3; no firm D call. The CDR3 contains 14 residues. Per germline, CDR1 MNHEY and CDR2 SVGAGI. V gave up 6 bases and J gave up 6 bases, with 16 bases separating them. DNA for the CDR3: TGTGCCAGCAGCGTAGGAACAGCTCGGGATACGCAGTATTTT. It codes for CASSVGTARDTQYF.

This chain joins TRBV18 and TRBJ2-7, with D possibly TRBD2 on 6 matching bases. Trimming removed 3 bases at V and 0 bases at J, with 12 bases between. The CDR3 is 15 residues long. From germline, CDR1 is KGHSH and CDR2 LQKENI. CDR3 DNA sequence: TGTGCCAGCTCACCCCAGGCGACTAGCTCCTACGAGCAGTACTTC. Its translation: CASSPQATSSYEQYF.

This clonotype turned up a few times. The chain carries TRBV2 and TRBJ2-1; possible D gene TRBD1, 5 bases. The CDR3 sequence is 17 residues long. Germline assignment: CDR1 SNHLY and CDR2 FYNNEI. Trimming stripped 2 bases from V and 4 bases from J, with 18 bases between. The CDR3 DNA follows: TGTGCCAGCAGTGAATTTCTCCCAGACAGATATTACAATGAGCAGTTCTTC. It encodes CASSEFLPDRYYNEQFF.

The chain employs TRBV24-1 and TRBJ2-5, with D possibly being TRBD1 or TRBD2 (5 bases each). The CDR3 has 13 amino acids. Germline-derived CDR1 and CDR2 are KGHDR and SFDVKD. V lost 4 bases to trimming and J lost 5 bases, with 10 bases between them. CDR3 residues: CATSEWDDETQYF. The CDR3, as DNA: TGTGCCACCAGTGAATGGGACGACGAGACCCAGTACTTC.

In this sample, this clonotype turned up many times. The rearrangement joins TRBV7-2 to TRBJ1-6; the D gene is possibly TRBD1 (6 bases). Between the trimmed V and J ends, which lost 4 bases and 9 bases, there was a span of 19 bases. Germline V gives CDR1 SGHTA, CDR2 FQGNSA. This CDR3 is built from 16 residues. The chain's CDR3 is CASSSRSVGASSPLHF. CDR3 bases: TGTGCCAGCAGCTCCCGGTCGGTGGGGGCTTCTTCACCCCTCCACTTT.

This clonotype was seen at least ten times. This sequence joins TRBV7-2 and TRBJ2-1, with D tentatively TRBD1 (5 bases). Germline assignment: CDR1 SGHTA and CDR2 FQGNSA. The CDR3 totals 15 residues. Trimming cost V 5 bases and J 7 bases, with 18 bases left between them. In DNA, the CDR3 is TGTGCCAGCAGCCCCAGGGTGGGTAGTAGGAATGAGCAGTTCTTC. Amino acids: CASSPRVGSRNEQFF.

The rearrangement links TRBV6-5 to TRBJ2-5; D assignment may be TRBD1 or TRBD2 (6 bases each). With 5 bases removed from V and 5 bases from J, the gap between germline ends came to 18 bases. The CDR3 is 15 residues long. Per germline, CDR1 MNHEY and CDR2 SVGAGI. CDR3 sequence (DNA): TGTGCCAGCAGTCTCGAGGGGGGCGCAGGGGAGACCCAGTACTTC. Encoded protein: CASSLEGGAGETQYF.

V usage is TRBV7-2 and J usage is TRBJ2-3, with unresolved D. V lost 7 bases and J lost 2, with 19 bases in between. There are 16 residues in the CDR3. Germline values: CDR1 SGHTA, CDR2 FQGNSA. Written as DNA, the CDR3 is TGTGCCAGCACCACACGGTTTAGGGCCCTCACAGATACGCAGTATTTT. Translation gives CASTTRFRALTDTQYF.

Ten or more counts support this clonotype. The chain has TRBV7-2 and TRBJ2-2, with 7 bases fitting TRBD1. After removal of 2 bases from V and 0 bases from J, the junction contained 3 bases not matched to a gene. Germline CDR1 reads SGHTA; CDR2 reads FQGNSA. The CDR3 runs to 16 residues. CDR3 residues: CASSLYGTANTGELFF. CDR3 DNA sequence: TGTGCCAGCAGCTTATACGGGACAGCGAACACCGGGGAGCTGTTTTTT.

V gene TRBV13 combines with J gene TRBJ2-1, with a weak D call TRBD1 (6 bases). The germline CDR1 and CDR2 sequences are PRHDT and FYEKMQ (reference sequence). The CDR3 is 17 residues long. The germline V and J ends were trimmed by 3 bases and 0 bases, with 15 bases remaining between them. The CDR3 DNA is TGTGCCAGCAGCTTTACAGGGTGGGAATCCTCCTACAATGAGCAGTTCTTC. Amino acids: CASSFTGWESSYNEQFF.

This clonotype appeared many times. The gene calls are TRBV7-2 and TRBJ2-1; TRBD2 agrees at 11 bases. Germline-derived CDR1 and CDR2 are SGHTA and FQGNSA. The CDR3 runs 21 residues. With 5 bases clipped from V and 4 bases from J, the junction kept 22 bases outside the gene matches. DNA for the CDR3: TGTGCCAGCAGCCCGGGTTTGGACGGACCGGGACTAGCGGCTCCGTACAATGAGCAGTTCTTC. Encoded protein: CASSPGLDGPGLAAPYNEQFF.